The rows below give T cell receptor beta chains drawn from one sample of a study of molecular identifiers for immune sequencing clone quantification. MiXCR, applied by TCRdb to the PCR reads, yields one record per CDR3 protein. The data contain roughly 630,000 distinct CDR3 sequences, roughly 25% of them seen just once; the ten biggest clones take up roughly 0.83%. What was sequenced was naive CD8+ T cells from blood, with Jurkat cell RNA spiked in. Receptor source: a human donor in good health. Some libraries in this study had Jurkat cell RNA spiked in. CDR3s include the opening cysteine and the closing phenylalanine or tryptophan. The order of the fields is V gene, D gene, clone size, J gene, CDR3 protein, CDR3 DNA. A D gene is named only where the DNA matches it firmly. Expanded clones get a size class; other rows say once, few or many, or leave the size out.

v_gene: TRBV5-4; d_gene: -; abundance: few; j_gene: TRBJ2-4; CDR3aa: CASRATRSAEGIQYF; CDR3nt: TGTGCCAGCCGTGCCACGAGGTCCGCTGAGGGCATTCAGTACTTC
v_gene: TRBV19; d_gene: -; abundance: -; j_gene: TRBJ2-3; CDR3aa: CTSSIGADTQYF; CDR3nt: TGTACCAGTAGTATCGGGGCAGATACGCAGTATTTT
v_gene: TRBV18; d_gene: -; abundance: few; j_gene: TRBJ2-1; CDR3aa: CASSPDRNEQFF; CDR3nt: TGTGCCAGCTCACCAGACAGGAATGAGCAGTTCTTC
v_gene: TRBV21-1; d_gene: -; abundance: many; j_gene: TRBJ2-5; CDR3aa: CASSKYSQETQYF; CDR3nt: TGTGCCAGCAGCAAGTACAGCCAAGAGACCCAGTACTTC
v_gene: TRBV4-3; d_gene: -; abundance: -; j_gene: TRBJ1-1; CDR3aa: CASSQDRSRGGEAFF; CDR3nt: TGCGCCAGCAGCCAAGATAGGTCCAGGGGCGGTGAAGCTTTCTTT
v_gene: TRBV27; d_gene: -; abundance: -; j_gene: TRBJ2-6; CDR3aa: CASSLLGFSGANVLTF; CDR3nt: TGTGCCAGCAGTTTATTGGGGTTCTCTGGGGCCAACGTCCTGACTTTC
v_gene: TRBV9; d_gene: TRBD2; abundance: many; j_gene: TRBJ2-3; CDR3aa: CASSALAEPVPDTQYF; CDR3nt: TGTGCCAGCAGCGCACTAGCGGAGCCGGTGCCAGATACGCAGTATTTT
v_gene: TRBV6-2/TRBV6-3; d_gene: TRBD1; abundance: -; j_gene: TRBJ2-5; CDR3aa: CASRSRGFQETQYF; CDR3nt: TGTGCCAGCAGGTCCAGGGGGTTCCAAGAGACCCAGTACTTC
v_gene: TRBV11-2; d_gene: -; abundance: -; j_gene: TRBJ2-7; CDR3aa: CASSPRVLNEQYF; CDR3nt: TGTGCCAGCAGCCCGCGCGTTTTAAACGAGCAGTACTTC
v_gene: TRBV11-2; d_gene: -; abundance: -; j_gene: TRBJ2-7; CDR3aa: CASSLDLVWGPGEQYF; CDR3nt: TGTGCCAGCAGCTTAGATCTAGTTTGGGGACCCGGCGAGCAGTACTTC
v_gene: TRBV4-1; d_gene: -; abundance: few; j_gene: TRBJ2-7; CDR3aa: CASSLHFSSYEQYF; CDR3nt: TGCGCCAGCAGCCTCCATTTCAGCTCCTACGAGCAGTACTTC
v_gene: TRBV30; d_gene: TRBD2; abundance: few; j_gene: TRBJ2-7; CDR3aa: CAWSVRTSGNTYEQYF; CDR3nt: TGTGCCTGGAGTGTCCGGACTAGCGGGAATACCTACGAGCAGTACTTC
v_gene: TRBV4-3; d_gene: TRBD1; abundance: few; j_gene: TRBJ2-5; CDR3aa: CASSRDRQVETQYF; CDR3nt: TGCGCCAGCAGTCGGGACAGGCAGGTGGAGACCCAGTACTTC
v_gene: TRBV20-1; d_gene: -; abundance: many; j_gene: TRBJ2-3; CDR3aa: CSASALADTQYF; CDR3nt: TGCAGTGCTAGTGCCCTAGCGGATACGCAGTATTTT
v_gene: TRBV24-1; d_gene: TRBD2; abundance: many; j_gene: TRBJ2-3; CDR3aa: CATTAGEGDTQYF; CDR3nt: TGTGCCACCACAGCGGGAGAAGGAGATACGCAGTATTTT
v_gene: TRBV28; d_gene: -; abundance: -; j_gene: TRBJ1-5; CDR3aa: CASSLRVMSNQPQHF; CDR3nt: TGTGCCAGCAGTCTCAGAGTAATGAGCAATCAGCCCCAGCATTTT
v_gene: TRBV29-1; d_gene: TRBD2; abundance: many; j_gene: TRBJ2-7; CDR3aa: CSVEGQGLTYEQYF; CDR3nt: TGCAGCGTTGAAGGGCAGGGACTAACCTACGAGCAGTACTTC
v_gene: TRBV19; d_gene: -; abundance: -; j_gene: TRBJ1-1; CDR3aa: CASRDTLGPEAFF; CDR3nt: TGTGCCAGTAGGGACACCTTGGGTCCTGAAGCTTTCTTT
v_gene: TRBV5-1; d_gene: TRBD2; abundance: few; j_gene: TRBJ2-1; CDR3aa: CASKIGGGDNEQFF; CDR3nt: TGCGCCAGCAAGATTGGGGGGGGTGACAATGAGCAGTTCTTC
v_gene: TRBV28; d_gene: TRBD2; abundance: -; j_gene: TRBJ2-3; CDR3aa: CASRPRLAGGLDTQYF; CDR3nt: TGTGCCAGCAGACCAAGACTAGCGGGAGGGTTAGATACGCAGTATTTT
v_gene: TRBV12-3/TRBV12-4; d_gene: -; abundance: many; j_gene: TRBJ2-6; CDR3aa: CASSASGSGANVLTF; CDR3nt: TGTGCCAGCAGCGCCTCTGGCTCTGGGGCCAACGTCCTGACTTTC
v_gene: TRBV5-1; d_gene: TRBD2; abundance: -; j_gene: TRBJ2-1; CDR3aa: CASSLLAGNEQSF; CDR3nt: TGCGCCAGCAGCTTGTTAGCGGGTAATGAGCAGTCCTTC
v_gene: TRBV18; d_gene: TRBD2; abundance: -; j_gene: TRBJ2-1; CDR3aa: CASSPWASGEYNEQFF; CDR3nt: TGTGCCAGCTCCCCTTGGGCTAGCGGAGAATACAATGAGCAGTTCTTC
v_gene: TRBV4-3; d_gene: -; abundance: many; j_gene: TRBJ1-1; CDR3aa: CASSQTRGGGTEAFF; CDR3nt: TGCGCCAGCAGCCAAACTCGAGGGGGAGGGACTGAAGCTTTCTTT
v_gene: TRBV5-1; d_gene: -; abundance: many; j_gene: TRBJ2-7; CDR3aa: CASSSGHLSYEQYF; CDR3nt: TGCGCCAGCAGCTCAGGCCATCTCTCCTACGAGCAGTACTTC
v_gene: TRBV5-1; d_gene: -; abundance: many; j_gene: TRBJ2-7; CDR3aa: CASSLANLGSYEQYF; CDR3nt: TGCGCCAGCAGCTTGGCCAATTTGGGCTCCTACGAGCAGTACTTC
v_gene: TRBV5-5; d_gene: TRBD1; abundance: many; j_gene: TRBJ1-1; CDR3aa: CASTQGAADTEAFF; CDR3nt: TGTGCCAGCACCCAGGGGGCAGCGGACACTGAAGCTTTCTTT
v_gene: TRBV30; d_gene: -; abundance: few; j_gene: TRBJ2-7; CDR3aa: CAWAMDTYEQYF; CDR3nt: TGTGCCTGGGCGATGGACACCTACGAGCAGTACTTC
v_gene: TRBV2; d_gene: -; abundance: few; j_gene: TRBJ1-1; CDR3aa: CASPLDRLNTEAFF; CDR3nt: TGTGCCAGCCCCCTGGACCGATTGAACACTGAAGCTTTCTTT
v_gene: TRBV12-5; d_gene: TRBD1; abundance: -; j_gene: TRBJ2-7; CDR3aa: CASGLARDRGPYEQYF; CDR3nt: TGTGCTAGTGGTTTGGCCCGGGACAGGGGGCCTTACGAGCAGTACTTC
v_gene: TRBV30; d_gene: -; abundance: -; j_gene: TRBJ2-7; CDR3aa: CAWSVPAGAVNEQYF; CDR3nt: TGTGCCTGGAGTGTTCCCGCAGGAGCGGTCAACGAGCAGTACTTC
v_gene: TRBV28; d_gene: TRBD2; abundance: many; j_gene: TRBJ2-3; CDR3aa: CASSSLAGGTDTQYF; CDR3nt: TGTGCCAGCAGCTCCTTAGCGGGGGGCACAGATACGCAGTATTTT
v_gene: TRBV19; d_gene: -; abundance: many; j_gene: TRBJ2-7; CDR3aa: CASSIAGPAYEQYF; CDR3nt: TGTGCCAGTAGTATCGCAGGCCCGGCCTACGAGCAGTACTTC
v_gene: TRBV27; d_gene: -; abundance: many; j_gene: TRBJ1-5; CDR3aa: CASSSFFGTPNQPQHF; CDR3nt: TGTGCCAGCAGTTCTTTTTTCGGGACCCCCAATCAGCCCCAGCATTTT
v_gene: TRBV7-6; d_gene: -; abundance: few; j_gene: TRBJ2-5; CDR3aa: CASTYWGGRQETQYF; CDR3nt: TGTGCCAGCACCTATTGGGGGGGCAGACAAGAGACCCAGTACTTC
v_gene: TRBV4-2; d_gene: TRBD2; abundance: -; j_gene: TRBJ2-7; CDR3aa: CASSQDGLAGGLSGERYF; CDR3nt: TGTGCCAGCAGCCAAGACGGCCTAGCGGGAGGGCTGAGTGGTGAGCGGTACTTC
v_gene: TRBV10-2; d_gene: -; abundance: many; j_gene: TRBJ1-1; CDR3aa: CASAERSLTEAFF; CDR3nt: TGCGCCAGCGCCGAAAGGTCTCTCACTGAAGCTTTCTTT
v_gene: TRBV9; d_gene: -; abundance: many; j_gene: TRBJ1-5; CDR3aa: CASSVAGFQPQHF; CDR3nt: TGTGCCAGCAGCGTAGCGGGATTTCAGCCCCAGCATTTT
v_gene: TRBV27; d_gene: TRBD1; abundance: -; j_gene: TRBJ2-3; CDR3aa: CASSTQDRGDTQYF; CDR3nt: TGTGCCAGCAGTACCCAGGACAGGGGGGATACGCAGTATTTT
v_gene: TRBV12-5; d_gene: -; abundance: many; j_gene: TRBJ2-1; CDR3aa: CASSSNPGRVFYNEQFF; CDR3nt: TGTGCTAGTTCTTCGAACCCGGGCAGGGTCTTCTACAATGAGCAGTTCTTC
v_gene: TRBV5-6; d_gene: -; abundance: many; j_gene: TRBJ2-3; CDR3aa: CASSFSQDMTDTQYF; CDR3nt: TGTGCCAGCAGCTTCTCACAGGATATGACAGATACGCAGTATTTT
v_gene: TRBV7-9; d_gene: TRBD2; abundance: many; j_gene: TRBJ2-3; CDR3aa: CASSLLAEYTQYF; CDR3nt: TGTGCCAGCAGCTTACTAGCGGAGTATACGCAGTATTTT
v_gene: TRBV27; d_gene: -; abundance: -; j_gene: TRBJ2-7; CDR3aa: CASSLSARGDEQYF; CDR3nt: TGTGCCAGCAGTTTATCTGCTAGGGGGGACGAGCAGTACTTC
v_gene: TRBV2; d_gene: TRBD1; abundance: many; j_gene: TRBJ1-5; CDR3aa: CASSTGTALPQPQHF; CDR3nt: TGTGCCAGCAGCACCGGGACAGCACTTCCTCAGCCCCAGCATTTT
v_gene: TRBV28; d_gene: -; abundance: few; j_gene: TRBJ1-4; CDR3aa: CASSANWDRGLFF; CDR3nt: TGTGCCAGCAGTGCAAACTGGGACCGCGGACTGTTTTTT